This T cell receptor beta chain stems from a study of T cells after yellow fever vaccination. A few counts support this clonotype. There are 15 residues in the CDR3. Per the germline V gene, CDR1 is DFQATT and CDR2 is SNEGSKA (reference sequence). Trimming cost V 5 bases and J 0 bases, with 16 bases left between them. TCRdb redid the calling of the 5' RACE reads with MiXCR, one entry per CDR3 protein. The table shows 300,000 or so distinct CDR3 sequences, with 3% to 4.5% occurring only once. This sequence originates from a man younger than 30 who received the YFV17D yellow fever vaccine. This specimen consisted of PBMCs, obtained 5 days after the yellow fever booster vaccination. The chain combines TRBV20-1 with TRBJ1-1; weak D call: TRBD1 (5 bases). CDR3 nucleotides: TGCAGTGCTCATTCTCGGGGCAGACTGAACACTGAAGCTTTCTTT. Translating it yields CSAHSRGRLNTEAFF.